A single sample is the source of the 22 T cell receptor beta chains below, sequenced in a study of blood T cell repertoires in COVID-19. Profiling relied on immunoSEQ multiplex PCR, and the TCRdb table lists in-frame clones only, not all of them. The table shows 200,000 to 250,000 clones, with roughly nine tenths occurring only once. Sequencing was performed on peripheral blood. All receptors come from a man between 60 and 75 years old with acute or convalescent COVID-19.

This sequence joins TRBV6-1 and TRBJ1-5, with D perhaps TRBD1 (5 bases). In germline, CDR1 is MNHNS, CDR2 SASEGT. CDR3 size: 16 residues. V lost 4 bases and J 2 bases, leaving 15 bases between the germline ends. Written as DNA, the CDR3 is TGTGCCAGCAGTGCCAAGGCCCAACAGGGCAATCAGCCCCAGCATTTT. Its protein product is CASSAKAQQGNQPQHF.

This clone was detected once. This sequence joins TRBV28 and TRBJ2-7; D gene uncertain. This CDR3 spans 13 amino acids. Germline CDR1 and CDR2: MDHEN and SYDVKM. Trimming removed 6 bases at V and 0 bases at J, with 9 bases between. The chain's CDR3 is CASRRGSSYEQYF. In nucleotides, the CDR3 is TGTGCCAGCAGAAGAGGTAGCTCCTACGAGCAGTACTTC.

V is TRBV7-3 and J is TRBJ2-1, with 7 bases lining up with TRBD2. The trim removed 5 bases at V and 6 bases at J, leaving 10 bases unmatched. Germline V gene data show CDR1 as SGHTA and CDR2 as FQGTGA. The CDR3 has 15 amino acids. This CDR3 reads CASSPQTGGVNEQFF. Written as DNA, the CDR3 is TGTGCCAGCAGCCCCCAGACGGGAGGAGTCAATGAGCAGTTCTTC.

J is TRBJ2-1 and V is TRBV5-1; D is ambiguous. This CDR3 comprises 15 residues. The V and J ends lost 0 bases and 0 bases respectively, with 7 bases between them. CDR1 is SGHRS, CDR2 YFSETQ, per germline. The CDR3 here is CASSLGATSYNEQFF. The CDR3 bases are TGCGCCAGCAGCTTGGGAGCGACCTCCTACAATGAGCAGTTCTTC.

The chain has TRBV19 and TRBJ1-1, with D maybe TRBD1 (5 bases). V was clipped by 0 bases and J by 6 bases, with 17 bases between them. CDR1 is LNHDA, CDR2 SQIVND, per germline (reference sequence). This CDR3 contains 16 residues. CDR3 protein: CASSIDSPGRGAEAFF. The CDR3, as DNA: TGTGCCAGTAGTATAGATTCTCCAGGGCGCGGAGCTGAAGCTTTCTTT.

V gene TRBV28 combines with J gene TRBJ1-2, with D possibly matching TRBD1 (6 bases). Germline CDR1 MDHEN, CDR2 SYDVKM. This CDR3 spans 14 amino acids. V was shortened by 2 bases and J by 4 bases, with 11 bases between the two germline ends. The CDR3, as DNA: TGTGCCAGCAGTTTACGGACAGTGCCCTATGGCTACACCTTC. It codes for CASSLRTVPYGYTF.

The chain links TRBV20-1 to TRBJ2-5; 8 bases map to TRBD2. This CDR3 has 16 amino acids. V shed 3 bases and J 0 bases; nucleotides not matched to a gene: 9. Germline assignment: CDR1 DFQATT and CDR2 SNEGSKA (reference sequence). CDR3 DNA: TGCAGTGCTAGTGGGGGGCGGGAGGCCTACCAAGAGACCCAGTACTTC. Its protein is CSASGGREAYQETQYF.

V gene TRBV18 combines with J gene TRBJ2-1; the D is unclear. The CDR3 runs 14 residues. Between the trimmed V and J ends, which lost 0 bases and 0 bases, there was a span of 3 bases. The germline V gene encodes CDR1 KGHSH and CDR2 LQKENI. The CDR3 coding sequence is TGTGCCAGCTCACCACCCAGCTCCTACAATGAGCAGTTCTTC. As protein: CASSPPSSYNEQFF. The variable domain in full, with the rest retrieved from reference TRBV18 and TRBJ2-1, is NAGVMQNPRHLVRRRGQEARLRCSPMKGHSHVYWYRQLPEEGLKFMVYLQKENIIDESGMPKERFSAEFPKEGPSILRIQQVVRGDSAAYFCASSPPSSYNEQFFGPGTRLTVL.

CDR3 in DNA: TGTGCCAGCAGCCAAGCGGGACTTCAAGAGACCCAGTACTTC. Amino acid sequence: CASSQAGLQETQYF. The V call is TRBV3-1 (or the pseudogene TRBV3-2), the J call TRBJ2-5; D possibly corresponds to TRBD2 (6 bases). The V end was cut by 1 base, the J end by 2 bases, with 8 bases between. CDR3 length: 14 amino acids. Germline V lookup: CDR1 LGHDT, CDR2 YNNKEL (reference sequence).

The table lists this clone with a few counts. The chain joins TRBV12-3 or TRBV12-4 to TRBJ1-1, with TRBD1 as a possible D gene (5 bases). V lost 10 bases and J 8 bases, leaving 20 bases between the germline ends. This CDR3 spans 13 amino acids. CDR3 nucleotides: TGTGCCAACCTTTTAGGGGCAGGGAACGAAGCTTTCTTT. This codes for CANLLGAGNEAFF.

The V and J genes are TRBV7-3 and TRBJ2-1; 10 positions agree with TRBD2. In germline, CDR1 is SGHTA, CDR2 FQGTGA. This CDR3 has 16 residues. V gave up 1 base and J gave up 9 bases; unmatched junction bases: 9. The CDR3 spells CASSLRASGSWGEQFF. The CDR3, as DNA: TGTGCCAGCAGCTTAAGAGCTAGCGGGAGTTGGGGTGAGCAGTTCTTC.

This chain uses TRBV11-3 with TRBJ1-1; perhaps TRBD1 as D (6 bases). This CDR3 is 12 amino acids long. Germline V CDR1 and CDR2: SGHNT, YENEEA. V lost 3 bases, J lost 11 bases, and 13 bases lay in between. The CDR3: CASSFRGSLAFF. The CDR3 DNA follows: TGTGCCAGCAGCTTCAGGGGTTCATTGGCTTTCTTT. The variable domain in full, completed from reference TRBV11-3 and TRBJ1-1, reads EAGVVQSPRYKIIEKKQPVAFWCNPISGHNTLYWYLQNLGQGPELLIRYENEEAVDDSQLPKDRFSAERLKGVDSTLKIQPAELGDSAVYLCASSFRGSLAFFGQGTRLTVV.

The chain is built from TRBV7-8 and TRBJ1-2; tentative D call: TRBD1 (6 bases). The CDR3 is 15 residues long. Germline V gene data show CDR1 as SGHVS and CDR2 as FQNEAQ. Trimming left V 0 bases short and J 2 bases short, with 10 bases between. CDR3 nucleotides: TGTGCCAGCAGCTTAGCCGGGACACCGAACTATGGCTACACCTTC. Its protein is CASSLAGTPNYGYTF.

The CDR3 sequence is CASSLSPSLAGEPYEQYF. In DNA form, the CDR3 reads TGTGCCAGCAGTTTATCCCCCTCGCTGGCGGGAGAGCCCTACGAGCAGTACTTC. The rearrangement uses TRBV27 and TRBJ2-7; 7 bases match TRBD2. The junction had 13 bases not matched to a gene; V was cut back by 0 bases and J by 2 bases. Germline assignment: CDR1 MNHEY and CDR2 SMNVEV (reference sequence). The CDR3 runs 18 residues.

The CDR3 sequence: CASSLVQGIHYGYTF. In DNA form, the CDR3 reads TGTGCCAGCAGCTTAGTACAGGGAATCCACTATGGCTACACCTTC. V and J are TRBV7-2 and TRBJ1-2, with D tentatively TRBD1 (6 bases). Germline V gene data show CDR1 as SGHTA and CDR2 as FQGNSA. Trimming took 1 base from V and 3 from J, leaving 12 bases between them. The CDR3 spans 15 residues.

The CDR3 sequence is CASSEVAGRFAKNIQYF. The CDR3 bases are TGTGCCAGCAGTGAAGTGGCAGGGCGCTTCGCCAAAAACATTCAGTACTTC. V usage is TRBV6-1 and J usage is TRBJ2-4; TRBD1 is a possible D gene (5 bases). From germline, CDR1 is MNHNS and CDR2 SASEGT. Trimming cost V 1 base and J 1 base, with 14 bases left between them. This CDR3 is 17 amino acids long.

The chain is built from TRBV5-5 and TRBJ2-7, with 7 nucleotides matching TRBD1. J gave up 3 bases and V 0 bases, and 6 bases lay outside the gene matches. Germline V gives CDR1 SGHKS, CDR2 YYEKEE (reference sequence). The CDR3 runs 15 residues. The CDR3 loop reads CASSLGGGASYEQYF. The CDR3 DNA follows: TGTGCCAGCAGCTTGGGAGGGGGCGCAAGCTACGAGCAGTACTTC.

V usage is TRBV7-2 and J usage is TRBJ2-5, with D perhaps TRBD2 (6 bases). Deletions cut 3 bases from V and 0 bases from J, with 11 bases between. The CDR3 runs to 15 residues. Germline values: CDR1 SGHTA, CDR2 FQGNSA. CDR3 in amino acids: CASSLGGTYQETQYF. The CDR3, as DNA: TGTGCCAGCAGCTTGGGCGGGACGTACCAAGAGACCCAGTACTTC.

This clone has a single count. The rearrangement joins TRBV6-6 to TRBJ1-5; TRBD1 is a possible D gene (5 bases). Germline values: CDR1 MNHNY, CDR2 SVGAGI (reference sequence). The CDR3 has 16 residues. V lost 4 bases to trimming and J lost 4 bases, with 17 bases between them. The CDR3 loop is CASSSGGTDPNQPQHF. The DNA of the CDR3 is TGTGCCAGCAGTTCGGGGGGGACCGACCCAAATCAGCCCCAGCATTTT.

This clone appeared once. This chain links TRBV19 with TRBJ1-5, with D uncertain. Trimming removed 1 base from V and 1 base from J, with 5 bases in between. Germline lookup yields CDR1 LNHDA and CDR2 SQIVND (reference sequence). The CDR3 extends over 14 amino acids. The CDR3 DNA reads TGTGCCAGTAGTATAGGCCGGAGCAATCAGCCCCAGCATTTT. Encoded protein: CASSIGRSNQPQHF.

V gene TRBV9 combines with J gene TRBJ1-3; 8 bases line up with TRBD1. The CDR3 runs 18 residues. V was pared by 4 bases and J by 4 bases, with 16 bases of the junction left unmatched. Germline CDR1 reads SGDLS; CDR2 reads YYNGEE. CDR3 residues: CASSPHAARDRRGNTIYF. As DNA, the CDR3 is TGTGCCAGCAGCCCCCATGCAGCCCGGGACAGGAGGGGAAACACCATATATTTT.

This clone has only one observation. The chain has TRBV6-5 and TRBJ1-1; the D is unclear. The CDR3 is 14 residues long. The germline gives CDR1 MNHEY, CDR2 SVGAGI. V lost 7 bases and J lost 0, with 12 bases in between. The CDR3 coding sequence is TGTGCCAGCACCTCGTCTCTTATGAACACTGAAGCTTTCTTT. Its protein product is CASTSSLMNTEAFF.